The sequence of this T cell receptor beta chain was determined in a study of shared clonotypes between healthy human individuals. This clone was detected once. Its antigen is undetermined. This CDR3 is also generated by other DNA sequences in the sample. Study-wide findings and caveats: Incomplete sequencing of sorted subsets was indicated by rarefaction despite large depth. The small donor group covered limited genetic and exposure diversity.

Data came from immunoSEQ multiplex PCR; TCRdb stores just in-frame clones and leaves some out. The table lists over a million clones, roughly 95% of them singletons. Germline values: CDR1 SGDLS, CDR2 YYNGEE. The CDR3 sequence is 15 residues long. The V segment lost 0 bases and the J segment 2 bases; nucleotides outside the gene matches: 3. Sample: naive CD4+ T cells sorted from blood. As to subset: CD45RA+ positively selected. The chain joins TRBV9 to TRBJ2-7; TRBD2 agrees at 9 bases. The TCR sequence derives from a man aged 30-40 years in good health. CDR3 region: CASSVGLAGTYEQYF. CDR3 coding DNA: TGTGCCAGCAGCGTAGGGCTAGCGGGGACCTACGAGCAGTACTTC.